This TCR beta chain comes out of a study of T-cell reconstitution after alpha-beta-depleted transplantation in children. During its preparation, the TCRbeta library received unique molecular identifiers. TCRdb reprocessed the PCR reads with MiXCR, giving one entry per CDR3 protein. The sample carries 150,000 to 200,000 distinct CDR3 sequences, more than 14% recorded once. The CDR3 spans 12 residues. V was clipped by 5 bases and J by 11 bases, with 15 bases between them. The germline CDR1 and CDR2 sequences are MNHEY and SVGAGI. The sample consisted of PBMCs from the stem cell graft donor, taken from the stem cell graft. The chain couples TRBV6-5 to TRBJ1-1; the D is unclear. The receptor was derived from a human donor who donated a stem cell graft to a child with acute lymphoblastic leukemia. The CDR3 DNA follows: TGTGCCAGCAGTCGGACCCCACGGGAGGCTTTCTTT. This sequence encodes CASSRTPREAFF.